The T cell receptor (beta chain) described here comes from a study of T cells in Graves' hyperthyroidism and ophthalmopathy. The study, taken as a whole, reports: A 13 V-J signature model discriminated ophthalmopathy versus stable hyperthyroidism. The model anticipated ophthalmopathy a median approximately 6.5 months pre-onset.

This clonotype was observed many times. The target antigen is unknown. Uncontrolled infection, other autoimmune disease, pregnancy or lactation excluded patients. TCR beta CDR3 regions were amplified from RNA. RT-PCR in the first round (using the HTBI primer set) targeted the TCR CDR3. TCRdb reprocessed the multiplex PCR reads with MiXCR, giving one entry per CDR3 protein. The table has roughly 650,000 distinct CDR3 sequences, about a sixth seen once. Germline assignment: CDR1 SGHRS and CDR2 YFSETQ. CDR3 length equals 13 residues. Trimming removed 5 bases from V and 2 bases from J, with 10 bases in between.

This sequence was found in a middle-aged woman with Graves' ophthalmopathy. Specimen: blood. The chain joins TRBV5-1 to TRBJ1-2; a weak D match, TRBD1 (5 bases). The CDR3 DNA follows: TGCGCCAGCAGAGAACAGGACAACTATGGCTACACCTTC. This codes for CASREQDNYGYTF.